This T cell receptor (beta chain) was observed in a study of control samples from healthy donors and cancer patients. TCRdb's copy holds only in-frame clones and misses some; the assay was immunoSEQ multiplex PCR. The repertoire includes some 140,000 clones, roughly nine tenths of them detected once, and around 6.9% sits in the top ten. This clone was detected only once. Deletions cut 3 bases from V and 5 bases from J, with 13 bases between. Per germline, CDR1 LGHNA and CDR2 YNFKEQ. The CDR3 extends over 14 amino acids. Specimen: PBMCs. The chain recombines TRBV4-2 with TRBJ2-5, with D perhaps being TRBD1 or TRBD2 (7 bases each). This clonotype originated in a man aged 45-60 years with head and neck cancer. CDR3 DNA sequence: TGTGCCAGCAGCCATATCAGGGGGGGTGAGACCCAGTACTTC. Translated: CASSHIRGGETQYF.